The clone carrying this T cell receptor beta chain showed up just a few times. Its target is unknown. This CDR3 has 14 amino acids. V was cut by 7 bases and J by 2 bases, with 14 bases left in between. Molecular barcoding with unique molecular identifiers was used for the TCRbeta library. MiXCR, applied by TCRdb to the PCR reads, yields one record per CDR3 protein. In the table there are some 200,000 distinct CDR3 sequences, 8.4% of which are singletons. These data come from a study of T-cell reconstitution after alpha-beta-depleted transplantation in children. Broader study findings: Several hundred expanded graft clones reportedly supplied alpha-beta T cells about two months after transplant. Recipient T cells and thymic progenitors that survived were the source of the high TCRbeta diversity seen at day 60 in some patients. Among T cells one year after transplant, newly produced cells accounted for most counts and diversity.

The rearrangement joins TRBV12-3 or TRBV12-4 to TRBJ1-2, with a tentative D call TRBD1 (5 bases). The sample here was PBMCs, mostly from graft donor cells, taken 360 days after TCRalphabeta/CD19-depleted stem cell transplant. The source is a male patient aged 2 to 10 who had a stem cell transplant for acute myeloid leukemia, so the T cells may come from the graft donor. This CDR3 reads CASTDAGGNYGYTF. CDR3 coding DNA: TGTGCCAGCACCGACGCGGGGGGGAACTATGGCTACACCTTC.